This T cell receptor beta chain was sequenced during a study of T cells in Graves' hyperthyroidism and ophthalmopathy. Authors of the study amplified TCR beta CDR3 regions from RNA transcripts. A set of HTBI primers served as the primers for a first-round RT-PCR of the TCR CDR3. Via MiXCR, TCRdb re-called the multiplex PCR reads, giving one row per CDR3 protein. The sample includes hundreds of thousands of distinct CDR3 sequences, 17% of them seen just once. V was pared by 7 bases and J by 0 bases, with 13 bases between. This CDR3 has 16 amino acids. Looked up from germline, CDR1 is MNHNS and CDR2 is SASEGT.

This clonotype originated in a woman aged 18-35 years with Graves' ophthalmopathy. The V call is TRBV6-1, the J call TRBJ2-6; D is ambiguous. The sample taken for sequencing was blood. This CDR3 reads CASIPPQHSGANVLTF. The CDR3 DNA follows: TGTGCCAGCATCCCACCACAGCACTCTGGGGCCAACGTCCTGACTTTC.